One TCR beta chain is described in this entry. This table comes from immunoSEQ multiplex PCR, and its TCRdb copy is limited to in-frame clones, with some not included. The repertoire holds 60,000 or so clones, with roughly 94% as singletons. This sample stems from a study of preoperative IRX-2 immunotherapy in early breast cancer. Treatment of the sample: preoperative locoregional IRX-2 cytokine immunotherapy. The germline V and J ends were trimmed by 5 bases and 0 bases, with 17 bases remaining between them. CDR1 and CDR2 from the germline V gene are SGHTA and FQGNSA. The CDR3 loop spans 17 amino acids.

Sample collection occurred from a patient treated with IRX-2 immunotherapy. The chain is built from TRBV7-2 and TRBJ1-3; unclear D gene. The sequence was collected from a human donor with breast cancer. This CDR3 reads CASSPTPALLSGNTIYF. As DNA, the CDR3 is TGTGCCAGCAGCCCTACCCCGGCCCTCCTCTCTGGAAACACCATATATTTT.